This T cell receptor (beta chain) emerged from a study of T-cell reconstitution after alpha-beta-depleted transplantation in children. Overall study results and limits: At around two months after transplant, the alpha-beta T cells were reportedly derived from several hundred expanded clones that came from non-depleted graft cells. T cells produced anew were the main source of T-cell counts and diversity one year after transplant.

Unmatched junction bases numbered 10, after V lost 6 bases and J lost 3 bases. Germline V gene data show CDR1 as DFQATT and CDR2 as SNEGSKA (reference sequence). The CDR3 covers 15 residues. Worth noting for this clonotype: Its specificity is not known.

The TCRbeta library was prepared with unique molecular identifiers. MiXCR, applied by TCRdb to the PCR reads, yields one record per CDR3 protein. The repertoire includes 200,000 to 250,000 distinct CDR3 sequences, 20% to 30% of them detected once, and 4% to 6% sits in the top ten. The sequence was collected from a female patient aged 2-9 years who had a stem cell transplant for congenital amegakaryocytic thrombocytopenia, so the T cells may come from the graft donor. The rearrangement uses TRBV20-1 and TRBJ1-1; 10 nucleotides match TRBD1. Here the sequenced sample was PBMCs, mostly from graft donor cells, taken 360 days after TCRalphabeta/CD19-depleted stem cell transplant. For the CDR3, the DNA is TGCAGTGCCACTAGACAGGGGGCTTTGGACACTGAAGCTTTCTTT. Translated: CSATRQGALDTEAFF.